Following are 5 T cell receptor beta chains from one sample sequenced in a study of T-cell reconstitution after alpha-beta-depleted transplantation in children. For TCRbeta, the library was prepared with unique molecular identifiers. TCRdb fed the PCR reads into MiXCR, producing one record per CDR3 protein. This sample has approximately 170,000 distinct CDR3 sequences, with around 10% found just once. The specimen was PBMCs, collected before TCRalphabeta/CD19-depleted stem cell transplant. The receptors originated from a boy aged 2 to 10 with acute myeloid leukemia, due to receive a stem cell transplant.

This chain connects TRBV4-1 to TRBJ1-4; possibly TRBD1 for D (6 bases). The germline CDR1 and CDR2 sequences are MGHRA and YSYEKL. Deletions cut 5 bases from V and 5 bases from J, with 15 bases between. The CDR3 is 15 amino acids. CDR3 amino acids: CASSDIDRTNEKLFF. CDR3 coding DNA: TGCGCCAGCAGCGACATAGACAGGACCAATGAAAAACTGTTTTTT.

About this clonotype itself: A read error may produce the germline difference seen at one junction end. This chain links TRBV11-1 with TRBJ2-3; TRBD2 is a possible D gene (6 bases). The CDR3 covers 17 residues. Looked up from germline, CDR1 is SGHAT and CDR2 is FQDESV (reference sequence). The CDR3 region has the DNA TGTGCCAGCAGCCCACCGCTTGAGCGGGCGTACACAGATACCCAGTATTTT. Translation gives CASSPPLERAYTDTQYF.

There are many counts of this clonotype. The chain couples TRBV10-2 to TRBJ2-2; 7 bases agree with TRBD1. The CDR3 covers 12 residues. Germline trimming cut 6 bases from V and 6 bases from J; bases unmatched to any gene: 1. Germline CDR1 WSHSY, CDR2 SAAADI. Here the CDR3 reads CASSQGAGELFF. CDR3 in DNA: TGCGCCAGCAGCCAGGGGGCCGGGGAGCTGTTTTTT.

This clonotype was detected many times. The chain couples TRBV20-1 to TRBJ2-7, with D perhaps matching TRBD1 (5 bases). V shed 6 bases and J shed 3 bases, with 15 bases lying between them. Germline V gene sequence: CDR1 DFQATT, CDR2 SNEGSKA (reference sequence). This CDR3 is 13 amino acids long. CDR3 region: CSARPAGRYEQYF. The CDR3 DNA sequence: TGCAGTGCCAGACCCGCAGGGCGCTACGAGCAGTACTTC.

This clonotype was observed at least ten times. This CDR3 reads CASSPGQSSAYEQYF. The CDR3 nucleotides read TGCGCCAGCAGCCCCGGACAGAGCTCGGCCTACGAGCAGTACTTC. V and J are TRBV5-1 and TRBJ2-7; weak D call: TRBD1 (6 bases). The CDR3 runs to 15 residues. V lost 4 bases, J lost 2 bases, and 16 bases lay in between. In germline, CDR1 is SGHRS, CDR2 YFSETQ. The complete variable domain, with remaining parts taken from reference TRBV5-1 and TRBJ2-7, reads KAGVTQTPRYLIKTRGQQVTLSCSPISGHRSVSWYQQTPGQGLQFLFEYFSETQRNKGNFPGRFSGRQFSNSRSEMNVSTLELGDSALYLCASSPGQSSAYEQYFGPGTRLTVT.